The source of this TCR beta chain is a study of blood T cell repertoires in COVID-19. The CDR3 sequence is 14 residues long. V dropped 4 bases and J dropped 7; count of bases not matched to a gene: 3. Germline-derived CDR1 and CDR2 are KGHSH and LQKENI. Original analysis: Scientists estimated how many nucleated cells there were by amplifying reference gene primers. Generated by immunoSEQ multiplex PCR, the TCRdb table keeps only in-frame clones and is missing some. D and trimming were read from the DNA, whereas the V and J calls and clone size are those reported in that table. The top ten clones hold roughly 14% of a sample with 200,000 to 250,000 clones, 80% to 90% of them seen once.

The sequence was collected from a woman aged 50 to 60 with acute COVID-19. The chain couples TRBV18 to TRBJ1-6, with TRBD1 matching over 8 bases. The material sequenced was PBMCs or T cells enriched from blood (not recorded which). The CDR3 region is CASSLGQENSPLHF. CDR3 sequence (DNA): TGTGCCAGCTCACTGGGACAGGAGAATTCACCCCTCCACTTT. Complete variable domain (other parts from reference TRBV18 and TRBJ1-6): NAGVMQNPRHLVRRRGQEARLRCSPMKGHSHVYWYRQLPEEGLKFMVYLQKENIIDESGMPKERFSAEFPKEGPSILRIQQVVRGDSAAYFCASSLGQENSPLHFGNGTRLTVT.